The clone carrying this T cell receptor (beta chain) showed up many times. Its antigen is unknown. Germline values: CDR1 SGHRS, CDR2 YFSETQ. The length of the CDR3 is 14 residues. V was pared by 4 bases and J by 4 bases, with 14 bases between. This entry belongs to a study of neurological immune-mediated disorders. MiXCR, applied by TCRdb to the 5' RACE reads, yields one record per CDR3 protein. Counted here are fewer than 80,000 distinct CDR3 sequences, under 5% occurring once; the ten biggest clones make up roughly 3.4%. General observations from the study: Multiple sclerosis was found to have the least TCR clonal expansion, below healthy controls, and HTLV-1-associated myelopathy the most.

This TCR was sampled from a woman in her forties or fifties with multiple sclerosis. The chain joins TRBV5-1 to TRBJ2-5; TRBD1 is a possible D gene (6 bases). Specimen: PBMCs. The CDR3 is CASSGGRGGETQYF. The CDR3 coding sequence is TGCGCCAGCAGCGGAGGACGAGGGGGAGAGACCCAGTACTTC. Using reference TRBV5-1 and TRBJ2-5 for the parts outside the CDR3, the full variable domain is KAGVTQTPRYLIKTRGQQVTLSCSPISGHRSVSWYQQTPGQGLQFLFEYFSETQRNKGNFPGRFSGRQFSNSRSEMNVSTLELGDSALYLCASSGGRGGETQYFGPGTRLLVL.